The 25 T cell receptor beta chains presented below share a single source sample, sequenced in a study of neurological immune-mediated disorders. MiXCR, applied by TCRdb to the 5' RACE reads, yields one record per CDR3 protein. The sample records roughly 19,000 distinct CDR3 sequences, 6% to 8% being singletons. Sequenced: CD8+ T cells from blood. The origin of the receptors is a woman in her twenties or thirties with HTLV-1-associated myelopathy (HAM/TSP).

There are many counts of this clonotype. V gene TRBV10-2 combines with J gene TRBJ2-3; a possible D gene is TRBD2 (5 bases). The V end lost 2 bases, the J end lost 1 base, and 7 bases lay between the germline ends. From germline, CDR1 is WSHSY and CDR2 SAAADI. This CDR3 contains 14 residues. The CDR3 here is CASSEVRGTDTQYF. CDR3 in DNA: TGCGCCAGCAGTGAGGTGCGGGGCACAGATACGCAGTATTTT.

This clonotype counts as medium-sized. This chain connects TRBV5-1 to TRBJ1-1, with 7 bases matching TRBD1. The CDR3 spans 16 residues. V was pared by 4 bases and J by 0 bases, with 9 bases of the junction left unmatched. CDR1 and CDR2 from the germline V gene are SGHRS and YFSETQ. The CDR3 nucleotides are TGCGCCAGCAGCCGAATCCAGACAGGGCTGAACACTGAAGCTTTCTTT. It codes for CASSRIQTGLNTEAFF.

This clonotype was recorded at least ten times. The chain combines TRBV24-1 with TRBJ2-1; TRBD1 agrees at 12 bases. V lost 10 bases, J lost 7 bases, and 7 bases stayed unmatched. CDR3 size: 14 residues. In germline, CDR1 is KGHDR, CDR2 SFDVKD. The CDR3 region is CATGDRGRENEQFF. The CDR3 DNA reads TGTGCCACAGGGGACAGGGGGCGGGAGAATGAGCAGTTCTTC.

This clonotype was picked up many times. The J gene is TRBJ1-1, the V gene TRBV20-1, with D perhaps matching TRBD1 (5 bases). Germline values: CDR1 DFQATT, CDR2 SNEGSKA (reference sequence). With 6 bases removed from V and 5 bases from J, the gap between germline ends came to 22 bases. CDR3 length equals 15 residues. The CDR3 protein is CSASPRGRAGTEAFF. The CDR3 DNA reads as TGCAGTGCCAGCCCCCGGGGGAGGGCTGGGACTGAAGCTTTCTTT.

In this sample, this clonotype turned up many times. This chain connects TRBV24-1 to TRBJ2-7; 13 nucleotides line up with TRBD2. The CDR3 runs 16 residues. V was pared by 7 bases and J by 6 bases, with 11 bases of the junction left unmatched. Germline lookup yields CDR1 KGHDR and CDR2 SFDVKD. The CDR3 DNA reads as TGTGCCACCAGCCACCGGACTAGCGGGGGTCCTGTCGAGCAGTACTTC. Its translation is CATSHRTSGGPVEQYF.

Ten or more counts support this clonotype. The chain uses TRBV20-1 and TRBJ2-1, with a tentative D call TRBD2 (5 bases). CDR3 length equals 13 residues. CDR1 is DFQATT and CDR2 is SNEGSKA in the germline V gene (reference sequence). V was pared by 5 bases and J by 2 bases, with 10 bases between. The chain's CDR3 is CSAGGRPYNEQFF. CDR3 in DNA: TGCAGTGCTGGAGGTCGGCCCTACAATGAGCAGTTCTTC.

This clonotype was observed at least ten times. V is TRBV20-1 and J is TRBJ2-1, with D perhaps TRBD2 (7 bases). The ends were cut back, 6 bases at V and 10 bases at J, with 25 bases in the middle. There are 15 residues in the CDR3. The germline CDR1 and CDR2 sequences are DFQATT and SNEGSKA (reference sequence). The CDR3 nucleotides read TGCAGTGCCCGCCCGGAGGGGGGGGGCCCCCGGGAGCAGTTCTTC. Translating gives CSARPEGGGPREQFF.

This clonotype was recorded at least ten times. This rearrangement joins TRBV5-1 to TRBJ2-6, with D tentatively TRBD1 (6 bases). This CDR3 comprises 17 residues. Trimming took 1 base from V and 1 from J, leaving 12 bases between them. Per germline, CDR1 SGHRS and CDR2 YFSETQ. CDR3 residues: CASSLSDSDSGANVLTF. The DNA of the CDR3 is TGCGCCAGCAGCTTGTCGGACAGTGATTCTGGGGCCAACGTCCTGACTTTC. Based on the CDR3 plus reference TRBV5-1 and TRBJ2-6, the full variable domain is KAGVTQTPRYLIKTRGQQVTLSCSPISGHRSVSWYQQTPGQGLQFLFEYFSETQRNKGNFPGRFSGRQFSNSRSEMNVSTLELGDSALYLCASSLSDSDSGANVLTFGAGSRLTVL.

This chain uses TRBV7-9 with TRBJ1-1; TRBD1 matches 7 bases. Trimming cost V 4 bases and J 0 bases; bases outside gene matches: 14. The germline CDR1 and CDR2 sequences are SEHNR and FQNEAQ (reference sequence). The length of the CDR3 is 18 residues. The CDR3 here is CASSSSGGGEEVNTEAFF. The CDR3 DNA reads as TGTGCCAGCAGCTCCTCAGGAGGGGGCGAAGAAGTGAACACTGAAGCTTTCTTT.

There are many counts of this clonotype. The rearrangement uses TRBV3-1 and TRBJ1-3, with unresolved D. The CDR3 is made up of 12 amino acids. Deletions cut 2 bases from V and 4 bases from J, with 3 bases between. CDR1 and CDR2 (germline): LGHDT, YNNKEL (reference sequence). As DNA, the CDR3 is TGTGCCAGCAGCCAACCCGGAAACACCATATATTTT. Amino acids: CASSQPGNTIYF.

This clonotype was seen at least ten times. J is TRBJ1-1 and V is TRBV7-9; D unclear. Looked up from germline, CDR1 is SEHNR and CDR2 is FQNEAQ (reference sequence). This CDR3 comprises 13 residues. V lost 3 bases and J lost 0, with 5 bases in between. The CDR3: CASSFGLNTEAFF. CDR3 nucleotide sequence: TGTGCCAGCAGCTTCGGGTTGAACACTGAAGCTTTCTTT.

This clonotype was observed at least ten times. The gene calls are TRBV7-8 and TRBJ2-1; 8 nucleotides agree with TRBD2. With 5 bases clipped from V and 9 bases from J, the junction kept 12 bases outside the gene matches. This CDR3 is built from 15 residues. Germline V gives CDR1 SGHVS, CDR2 FQNEAQ. CDR3: CASSLRSSGGGEQFF. Here the CDR3 DNA reads TGTGCCAGCAGCCTAAGATCCAGCGGGGGAGGTGAGCAGTTCTTC. The full variable domain, its missing parts supplied by reference TRBV7-8 and TRBJ2-1, is GAGVSQSPRYKVAKRGQDVALRCDPISGHVSLFWYQQALGQGPEFLTYFQNEAQLDKSGLPSDRFFAERPEGSVSTLKIQRTQQEDSAVYLCASSLRSSGGGEQFFGPGTRLTVL.

This clonotype was detected ten times or more. This chain links TRBV7-9 with TRBJ2-1, with 13 bases matching TRBD2. The CDR3 is 14 amino acids. Germline V gives CDR1 SEHNR, CDR2 FQNEAQ (reference sequence). V was pared by 5 bases and J by 10 bases, with 5 bases of the junction left unmatched. The CDR3 DNA is TGTGCCAGCAGCCGGGGACTAGCGGGGTACGAGCAGTTCTTC. Translated: CASSRGLAGYEQFF.

The V gene is TRBV20-1, the J gene TRBJ1-6; 9 positions match TRBD1. This CDR3 comprises 14 residues. Looked up from germline, CDR1 is DFQATT and CDR2 is SNEGSKA (reference sequence). Unmatched junction bases numbered 12, after V lost 0 bases and J lost 18 bases. The CDR3 region is CSAREDRGDSPRHF. Here the CDR3 DNA reads TGCAGTGCTAGAGAGGACAGGGGCGATTCACCACGCCACTTT.

By proportion, this clonotype is medium-sized. The chain links TRBV20-1 to TRBJ2-3; 9 nucleotides match TRBD2. The CDR3 totals 14 residues. Per germline, CDR1 DFQATT and CDR2 SNEGSKA (reference sequence). V gave up 5 bases and J gave up 6 bases; unmatched junction bases: 9. The DNA of the CDR3 is TGCAGTGCTTCTAGCGGGGACTCTATTGATACGCAGTATTTT. Its protein is CSASSGDSIDTQYF.

This clonotype was observed at least ten times. The CDR3 DNA sequence: TGTGCCAGCAGCTCCTCGGGGGAGGGCACTGAAGCTTTCTTT. Translated, it gives CASSSSGEGTEAFF. This sequence joins TRBV9 and TRBJ1-1; D is possibly TRBD1 (5 bases). Per germline, CDR1 SGDLS and CDR2 YYNGEE. Between the trimmed V and J ends, which lost 4 bases and 4 bases, there was a span of 14 bases. The CDR3 loop spans 14 amino acids.

This clonotype was observed at least ten times. This rearrangement joins TRBV11-3 to TRBJ2-1, with D hard to call. This CDR3 has 15 residues. V lost 0 bases, J lost 5 bases, and 11 bases lay in between. The germline V gene has CDR1 SGHNT and CDR2 YENEEA. In DNA, the CDR3 is TGTGCCAGCAGCTTAGATCGCCTTGGGAACAATGAGCAGTTCTTC. Translation gives CASSLDRLGNNEQFF.

This clonotype was observed many times. The CDR3 DNA reads as TGTGCCAGCAGTATTATCGTTGGGGGCCTGAACACCGGGGAGCTGTTTTTT. Its protein is CASSIIVGGLNTGELFF. This chain connects TRBV12-3 or TRBV12-4 to TRBJ2-2, with D possibly being TRBD1 (6 bases). This CDR3 region has 17 residues. V dropped 5 bases and J dropped 1 base, with 17 bases sitting between them.

This clonotype was seen repeatedly, ten times or more. This chain links TRBV6-1 with TRBJ1-1; no reliable D call. The CDR3 is 15 amino acids. Germline CDR1 is MNHNS and CDR2 is SASEGT. Trimming stripped 2 bases from V and 1 base from J, with 11 bases between. Written as DNA, the CDR3 is TGTGCCAGCAGTGAATCCGTGGCGGAGAACACTGAAGCTTTCTTT. Protein: CASSESVAENTEAFF.

This clonotype was seen at least ten times. The rearrangement links TRBV6-4 to TRBJ2-1, with 10 bases fitting TRBD2. Germline values: CDR1 MRHNA, CDR2 SNTAGT. The trim removed 6 bases at V and 5 bases at J, leaving 4 bases unmatched. The CDR3 loop spans 14 amino acids. The CDR3 DNA is TGTGCCAGCAGCGAGCGGGGGGGCCACAATGAGCAGTTCTTC. It specifies CASSERGGHNEQFF.

This clonotype was observed many times. This chain joins TRBV5-1 and TRBJ1-1, with TRBD1 as a possible D gene (6 bases). V was trimmed by 3 bases and J by 6 bases, leaving 18 bases between them. The germline V gene encodes CDR1 SGHRS and CDR2 YFSETQ. CDR3 length equals 15 residues. In nucleotides, the CDR3 is TGCGCCAGCAGCTCGCACGGCCAGACAGGACCTGAAGCTTTCTTT. It translates to CASSSHGQTGPEAFF.

This clonotype has a count of ten or more. Sequence at one end of the junction differs from germline and may be a read error. J is TRBJ1-1 and V is TRBV10-2; 9 bases align to TRBD1. Germline CDR1 WSHSY, CDR2 SAAADI. This CDR3 is 19 amino acids long. The CDR3 sequence is CTSSEFKRTGDVGNTEAFF. In nucleotides, the CDR3 is TGCACCAGCAGTGAGTTCAAAAGGACAGGGGATGTTGGAAACACTGAAGCTTTCTTT.

This clonotype occurred many times. This sequence joins TRBV20-1 and TRBJ2-7; 8 nucleotides align to TRBD1. Unmatched junction bases numbered 13, after V lost 5 bases and J lost 4 bases. The CDR3 has 15 residues. Looked up from germline, CDR1 is DFQATT and CDR2 is SNEGSKA (reference sequence). The CDR3 nucleotides are TGCAGTGCTGGTGGCCAGGACAGGGAGGCATACGAGCAGTACTTC. Amino acids: CSAGGQDREAYEQYF.

This clonotype was detected many times. The J gene is TRBJ2-1, the V gene TRBV7-9, with D tentatively TRBD1 (5 bases). Looked up from germline, CDR1 is SEHNR and CDR2 is FQNEAQ (reference sequence). This CDR3 has 17 residues. V was shortened by 5 bases and J by 4 bases, with 21 bases between the two germline ends. The CDR3 loop is CASSPSATEFVYNEQFF. Here the CDR3 DNA reads TGTGCCAGCAGCCCCAGTGCGACAGAATTCGTATACAATGAGCAGTTCTTC.

Ten or more counts support this clonotype. The chain combines TRBV7-9 with TRBJ1-4; 7 nucleotides line up with TRBD1. Per the germline V gene, CDR1 is SEHNR and CDR2 is FQNEAQ (reference sequence). Trimming removed 1 base from V and 7 bases from J; junction bases left unmatched: 3. This CDR3 contains 14 residues. The CDR3 protein is CASSLEGGGEKLFF. The CDR3 coding sequence is TGTGCCAGCAGCTTAGAAGGGGGCGGTGAAAAACTGTTTTTT.